This TCR beta chain was observed in a study of T cell repertoires and HLA-DP antigens. About the research overall: One alloantigen had roughly ten groove amino acid differences from self, the other one.

Method: immunoSEQ multiplex PCR; TCRdb's copy keeps in-frame clones and lacks some. Of about 110,000 clones in the sample, roughly 92% were seen once. Comment on this clone: Its antigen is undetermined.

Study observations and caveats: Pre-culture clonality, about 0.042, was far below sorted CD137+ clonality of 0.35 to 0.45. Previously undetected clones averaged 36.3% and 50.6% against the two alleles respectively.

The CDR3 extends over 13 amino acids. V was cut by 6 bases and J by 5 bases, with 14 bases left in between. Germline CDR1 is MNHEY and CDR2 is SVGAGI. This clonotype was sampled from a woman in her late teens or twenties in good health and CMV-seronegative. Source material: CD4+ T cells from PBMCs. The genes are TRBV6-5 and TRBJ2-7, with D perhaps matching TRBD1 (5 bases). CDR3 sequence: CASSRGRVHEQYV. In nucleotides, the CDR3 is TGTGCCAGCAGCCGAGGCAGGGTCCACGAGCAGTACGTC.